This T cell receptor (beta chain) was retrieved from a study of PD-1 blockade in classical Hodgkin lymphoma. Indicated time point: newly diagnosed, previously untreated cHL patient sample. The authors compared against newly diagnosed, untreated classical Hodgkin lymphoma PBMCs. On this clone: Antigen unknown.

Clones were read by immunoSEQ multiplex PCR, and TCRdb kept only the in-frame ones, dropping some. The sample shows about 30,000 clones, roughly 94% of them seen only once. Study results and limitations: Repertoire differences lack defined causes, possibly disease activity or prior therapy.

The CDR3 is 13 residues long. CDR1 and CDR2 from the germline V gene are SGHRS and YFSETQ. V lost 2 bases, J lost 3 bases, and 5 bases lay in between. The clonotype comes from a human donor with classical Hodgkin lymphoma. The rearrangement joins TRBV5-1 to TRBJ2-2, with D unclear. Sequencing was done on a sample of peripheral blood mononuclear cells (PBMCs). The CDR3 reads CASSFLDTGELFF. The CDR3, as DNA: TGCGCCAGCAGCTTTCTTGACACCGGGGAGCTGTTTTTT.